The sequence of this T cell receptor (beta chain) was determined in a study of T-cell memory formation after mild COVID-19. In the study overall: The study found TCR clusters largely donor specific.

Broader study findings: Contracting clones from day 15 to 85 showed balanced CD4/CD8; later expanders favored CD4+.

This clonotype occurred a few times. Its specificity is unknown. CDR1 is SGHTA, CDR2 FQGNSA, per germline. Trimming took off 6 bases at V and 7 bases at J, with 6 bases between the two ends. This CDR3 region has 11 residues. TCRdb re-called the 5' RACE reads with MiXCR, one entry per CDR3 protein. The table has 300,000 or so distinct CDR3 sequences, approximately 16% seen once. The chain recombines TRBV7-2 with TRBJ1-4, with no clear D. What was sequenced was PBMCs or a T cell subset sorted from them (not recorded which). This TCR derives from a man younger than 35 who had mild COVID-19 (a few samples of this study predate the infection). Cell type and time point are not known. CDR3 in DNA: TGTGCCAGCAGACTGGGTGAAAAACTGTTTTTT. It encodes CASRLGEKLFF.